This T cell receptor (beta chain) appears in the sequencing data of a study of CD8+CD57+ T cells in acquired aplastic anemia. Study information: Sorted CD4+ and CD8+ cell DNA averaged roughly 3.2 ug. About 10 million reads, on average, were obtained for CD4+ cells from healthy donors.

Note on this clonotype: Its antigen is not identified.

General study results and limits: Shared by patients and controls, approximately 28 CD8+ CDR3s were abundant in patients. Controls did not differ significantly from patients in CD8+ Simpson's diversity.

The CDR3 is made up of 14 amino acids. Per germline, CDR1 ENHRY and CDR2 SYGVKD. V was trimmed by 2 bases and J by 0 bases, leaving 5 bases between them. Both TCR beta VDJ combination and CDR3 sequence profiling were carried out. Genomic DNA was the template for this profiling. A single record per CDR3 protein comes from TCRdb applying MiXCR to the reads. The data show 35,000 to 40,000 distinct CDR3 sequences, more than 75% seen once. The TCR comes from a human donor in good health, serving as a control. Sample: sorted CD4+, CD8+, or CD8+CD57+ T cells (not recorded which) from PBMCs. The chain is built from TRBV10-3 and TRBJ1-3; D is ambiguous. The CDR3 coding sequence is TGTGCCATCAGTGAGAATGGCTCTGGAAACACCATATATTTT. As protein: CAISENGSGNTIYF.